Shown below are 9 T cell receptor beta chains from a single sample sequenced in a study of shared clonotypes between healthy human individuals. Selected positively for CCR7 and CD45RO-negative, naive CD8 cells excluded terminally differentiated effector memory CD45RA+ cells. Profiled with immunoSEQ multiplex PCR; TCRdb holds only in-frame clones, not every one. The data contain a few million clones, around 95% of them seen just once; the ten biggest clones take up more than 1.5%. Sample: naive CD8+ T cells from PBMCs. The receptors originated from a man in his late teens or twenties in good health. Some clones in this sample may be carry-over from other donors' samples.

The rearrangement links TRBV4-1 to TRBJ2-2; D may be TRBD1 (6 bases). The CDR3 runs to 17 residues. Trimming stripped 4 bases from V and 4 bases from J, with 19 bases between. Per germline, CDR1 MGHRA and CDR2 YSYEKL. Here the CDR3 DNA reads TGCGCCAGCAGCCTATTTCACCCGGACAGCGGCACCGGGGAGCTGTTTTTT. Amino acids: CASSLFHPDSGTGELFF.

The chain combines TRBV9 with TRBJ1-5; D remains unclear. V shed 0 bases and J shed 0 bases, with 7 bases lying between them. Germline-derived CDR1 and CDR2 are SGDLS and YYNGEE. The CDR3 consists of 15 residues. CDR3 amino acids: CASSVGGFSNQPQHF. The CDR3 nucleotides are TGTGCCAGCAGCGTAGGTGGTTTTAGCAATCAGCCCCAGCATTTT.

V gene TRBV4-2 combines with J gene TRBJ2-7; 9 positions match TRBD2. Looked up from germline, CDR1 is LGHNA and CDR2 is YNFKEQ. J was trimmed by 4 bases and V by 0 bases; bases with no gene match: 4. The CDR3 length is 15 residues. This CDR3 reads CASSQEKGLAYEQYF. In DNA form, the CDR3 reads TGTGCCAGCAGCCAAGAGAAGGGACTAGCATACGAGCAGTACTTC.

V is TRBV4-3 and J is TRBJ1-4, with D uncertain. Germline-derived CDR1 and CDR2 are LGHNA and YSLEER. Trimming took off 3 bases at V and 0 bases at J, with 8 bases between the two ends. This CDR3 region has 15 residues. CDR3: CASSQTKPTNEKLFF. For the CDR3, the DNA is TGCGCCAGCAGCCAGACAAAACCAACTAATGAAAAACTGTTTTTT.

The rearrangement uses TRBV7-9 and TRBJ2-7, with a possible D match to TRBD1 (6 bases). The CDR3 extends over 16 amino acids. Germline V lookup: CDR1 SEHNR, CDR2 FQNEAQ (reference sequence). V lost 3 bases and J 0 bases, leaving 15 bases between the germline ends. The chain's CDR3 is CASSFPQQGSSYEQYF. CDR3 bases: TGTGCCAGCAGCTTCCCTCAACAGGGAAGCTCCTACGAGCAGTACTTC. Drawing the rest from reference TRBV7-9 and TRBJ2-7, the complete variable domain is DTGVSQNPRHKITKRGQNVTFRCDPISEHNRLYWYRQTLGQGPEFLTYFQNEAQLEKSRLLSDRFSAERPKGSFSTLEIQRTEQGDSAMYLCASSFPQQGSSYEQYFGPGTRLTVT.

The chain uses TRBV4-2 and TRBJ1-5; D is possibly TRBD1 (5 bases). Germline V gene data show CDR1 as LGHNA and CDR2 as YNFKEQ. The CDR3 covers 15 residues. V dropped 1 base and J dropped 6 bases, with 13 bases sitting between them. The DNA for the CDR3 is TGTGCCAGCAGCCAAGTCGGCAGGGCCGGTCAGCCCCAGCATTTT. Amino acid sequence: CASSQVGRAGQPQHF.

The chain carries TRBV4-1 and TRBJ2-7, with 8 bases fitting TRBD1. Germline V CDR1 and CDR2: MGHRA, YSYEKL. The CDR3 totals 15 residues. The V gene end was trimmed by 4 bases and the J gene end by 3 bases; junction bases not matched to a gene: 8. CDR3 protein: CASSPGQGINYEQYF. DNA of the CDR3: TGCGCCAGCAGCCCCGGACAGGGAATAAACTACGAGCAGTACTTC.

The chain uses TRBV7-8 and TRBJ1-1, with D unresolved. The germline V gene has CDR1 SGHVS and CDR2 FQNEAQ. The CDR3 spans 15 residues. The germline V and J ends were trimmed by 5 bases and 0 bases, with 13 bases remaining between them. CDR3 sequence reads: CASSVPGWMNTEAFF. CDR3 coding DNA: TGTGCCAGCAGCGTGCCTGGGTGGATGAACACTGAAGCTTTCTTT.

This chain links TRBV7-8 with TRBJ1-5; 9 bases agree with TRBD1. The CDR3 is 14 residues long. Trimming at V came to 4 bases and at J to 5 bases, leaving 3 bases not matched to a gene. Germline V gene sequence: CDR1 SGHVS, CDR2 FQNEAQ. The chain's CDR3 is CASSSGTGYQPQHF. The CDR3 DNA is TGTGCCAGCAGCTCCGGGACAGGGTATCAGCCCCAGCATTTT. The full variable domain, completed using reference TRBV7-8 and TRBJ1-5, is GAGVSQSPRYKVAKRGQDVALRCDPISGHVSLFWYQQALGQGPEFLTYFQNEAQLDKSGLPSDRFFAERPEGSVSTLKIQRTQQEDSAVYLCASSSGTGYQPQHFGDGTRLSIL.